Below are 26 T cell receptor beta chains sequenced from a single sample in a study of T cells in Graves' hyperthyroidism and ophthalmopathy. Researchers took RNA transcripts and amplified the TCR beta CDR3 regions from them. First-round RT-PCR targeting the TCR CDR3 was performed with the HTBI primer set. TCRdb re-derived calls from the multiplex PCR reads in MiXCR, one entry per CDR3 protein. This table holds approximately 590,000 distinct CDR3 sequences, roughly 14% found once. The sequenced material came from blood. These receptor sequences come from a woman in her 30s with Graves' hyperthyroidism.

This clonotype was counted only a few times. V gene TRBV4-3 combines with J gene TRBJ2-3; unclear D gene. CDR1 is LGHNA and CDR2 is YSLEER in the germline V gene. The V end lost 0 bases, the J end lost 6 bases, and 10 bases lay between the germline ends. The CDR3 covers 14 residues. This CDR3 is CASSQDLTQDTQYF. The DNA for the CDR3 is TGCGCCAGCAGCCAAGACCTCACGCAGGATACGCAGTATTTT.

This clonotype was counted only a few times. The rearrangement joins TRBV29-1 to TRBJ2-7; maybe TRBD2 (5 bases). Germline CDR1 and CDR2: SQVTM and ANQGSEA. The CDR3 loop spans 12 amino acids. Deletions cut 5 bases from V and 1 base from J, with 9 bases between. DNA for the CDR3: TGCAGCGTTCGGCGCGGGTCCTACGAGCAGTACTTC. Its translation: CSVRRGSYEQYF.

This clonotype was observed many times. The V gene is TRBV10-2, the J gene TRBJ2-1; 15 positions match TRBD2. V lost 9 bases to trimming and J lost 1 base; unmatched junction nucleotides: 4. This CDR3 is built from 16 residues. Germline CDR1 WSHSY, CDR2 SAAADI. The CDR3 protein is CASRGLAGGSYNEQFF. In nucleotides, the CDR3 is TGCGCCAGTAGGGGACTAGCGGGAGGTTCCTACAATGAGCAGTTCTTC.

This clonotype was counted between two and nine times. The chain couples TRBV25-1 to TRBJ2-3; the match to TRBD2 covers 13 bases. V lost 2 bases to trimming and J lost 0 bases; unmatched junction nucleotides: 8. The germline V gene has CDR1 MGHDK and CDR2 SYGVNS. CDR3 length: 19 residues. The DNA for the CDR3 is TGTGCCAGCAGTGAACACCCGGGACTAGCGGGAACTAGCACAGATACGCAGTATTTT. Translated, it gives CASSEHPGLAGTSTDTQYF.

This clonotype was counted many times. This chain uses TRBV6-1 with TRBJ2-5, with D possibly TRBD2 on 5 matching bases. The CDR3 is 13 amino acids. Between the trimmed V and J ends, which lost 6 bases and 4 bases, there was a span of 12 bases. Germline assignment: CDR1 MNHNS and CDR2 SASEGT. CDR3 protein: CASRERRRETQYF. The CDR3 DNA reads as TGTGCCAGCAGAGAGCGGAGGCGAGAGACCCAGTACTTC.

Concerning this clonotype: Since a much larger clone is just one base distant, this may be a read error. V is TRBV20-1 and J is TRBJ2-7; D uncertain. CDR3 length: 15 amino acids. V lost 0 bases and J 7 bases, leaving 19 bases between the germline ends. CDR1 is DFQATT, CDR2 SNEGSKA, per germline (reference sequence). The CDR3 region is CSARDAVPKNNEQYF. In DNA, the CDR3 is TGCAGTGCTAGAGATGCGGTCCCCAAGAACAATGAGCAGTACTTC.

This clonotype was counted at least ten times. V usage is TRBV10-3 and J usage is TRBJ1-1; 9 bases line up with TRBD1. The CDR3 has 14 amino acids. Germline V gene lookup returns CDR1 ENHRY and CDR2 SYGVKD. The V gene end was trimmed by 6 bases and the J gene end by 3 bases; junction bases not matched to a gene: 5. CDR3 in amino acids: CAIRSQGADTEAFF. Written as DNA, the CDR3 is TGTGCCATCAGATCACAGGGGGCAGACACTGAAGCTTTCTTT.

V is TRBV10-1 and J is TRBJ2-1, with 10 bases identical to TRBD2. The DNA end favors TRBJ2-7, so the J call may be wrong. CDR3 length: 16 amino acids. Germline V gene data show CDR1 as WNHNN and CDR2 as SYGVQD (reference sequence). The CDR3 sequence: CASSEARTSGYNEQYF. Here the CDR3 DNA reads TGCGCCAGCAGTGAGGCCCGGACTAGCGGCTACAATGAGCAGTACTTC.

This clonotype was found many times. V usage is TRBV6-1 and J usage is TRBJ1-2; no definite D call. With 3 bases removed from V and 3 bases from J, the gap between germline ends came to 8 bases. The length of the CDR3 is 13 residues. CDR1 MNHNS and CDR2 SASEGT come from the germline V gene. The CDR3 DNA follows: TGTGCCAGCAGTGACGGACCGCACTATGGCTACACCTTC. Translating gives CASSDGPHYGYTF.

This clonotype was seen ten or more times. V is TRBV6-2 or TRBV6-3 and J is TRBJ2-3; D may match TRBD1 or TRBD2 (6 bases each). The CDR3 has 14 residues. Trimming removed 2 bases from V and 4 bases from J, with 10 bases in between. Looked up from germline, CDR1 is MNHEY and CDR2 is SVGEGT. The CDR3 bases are TGTGCCAGCAGTTACCGGGGGCCAGCAGATACGCAGTATTTT. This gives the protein CASSYRGPADTQYF.

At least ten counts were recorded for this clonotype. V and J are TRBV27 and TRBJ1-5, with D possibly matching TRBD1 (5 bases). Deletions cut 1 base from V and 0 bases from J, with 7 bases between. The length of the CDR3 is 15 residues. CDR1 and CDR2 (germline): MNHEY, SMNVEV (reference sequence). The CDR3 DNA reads TGTGCCAGCAGTTTATTAGGGGATAGCAATCAGCCCCAGCATTTT. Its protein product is CASSLLGDSNQPQHF.

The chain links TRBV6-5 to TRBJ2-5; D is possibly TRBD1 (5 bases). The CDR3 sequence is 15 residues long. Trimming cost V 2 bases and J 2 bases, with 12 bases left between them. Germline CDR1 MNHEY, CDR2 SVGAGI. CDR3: CASSYGAARQETQYF. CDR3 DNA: TGTGCCAGCAGTTACGGGGCAGCTAGGCAAGAGACCCAGTACTTC.

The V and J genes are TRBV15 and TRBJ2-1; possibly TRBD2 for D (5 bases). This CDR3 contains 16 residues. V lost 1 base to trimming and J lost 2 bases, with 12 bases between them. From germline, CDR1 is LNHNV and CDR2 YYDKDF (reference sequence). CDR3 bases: TGTGCCACCAGCAGAGCGAGCGGAAGGGCCTACAATGAGCAGTTCTTC. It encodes CATSRASGRAYNEQFF.

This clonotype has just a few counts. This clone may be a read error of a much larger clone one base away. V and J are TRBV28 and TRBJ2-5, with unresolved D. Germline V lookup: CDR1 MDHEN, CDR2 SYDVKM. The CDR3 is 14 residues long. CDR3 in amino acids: CASSPADRQEAQYF. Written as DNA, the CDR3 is TGTGCCAGCAGTCCCGCGGACCGGCAAGAGGCCCAGTACTTC.

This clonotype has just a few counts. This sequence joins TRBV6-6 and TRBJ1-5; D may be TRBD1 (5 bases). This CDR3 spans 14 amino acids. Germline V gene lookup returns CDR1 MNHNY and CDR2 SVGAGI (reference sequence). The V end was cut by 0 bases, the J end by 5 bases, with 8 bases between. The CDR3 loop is CASSYSSRDQPQHF. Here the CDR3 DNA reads TGTGCCAGCAGTTACTCGAGCAGGGATCAGCCCCAGCATTTT.

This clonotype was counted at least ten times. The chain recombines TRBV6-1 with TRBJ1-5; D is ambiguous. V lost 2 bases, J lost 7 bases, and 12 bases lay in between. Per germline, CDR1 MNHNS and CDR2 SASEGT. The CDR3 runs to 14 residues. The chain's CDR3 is CASSESGQWQPQHF. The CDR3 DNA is TGTGCCAGCAGTGAATCTGGGCAATGGCAGCCCCAGCATTTT.

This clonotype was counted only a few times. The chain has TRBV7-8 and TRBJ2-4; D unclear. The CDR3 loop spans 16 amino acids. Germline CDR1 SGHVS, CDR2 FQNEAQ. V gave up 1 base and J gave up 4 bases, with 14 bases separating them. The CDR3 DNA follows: TGTGCCAGCAGCTTAGGCCCGGGCGTCGATAAAAACATTCAGTACTTC. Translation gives CASSLGPGVDKNIQYF.

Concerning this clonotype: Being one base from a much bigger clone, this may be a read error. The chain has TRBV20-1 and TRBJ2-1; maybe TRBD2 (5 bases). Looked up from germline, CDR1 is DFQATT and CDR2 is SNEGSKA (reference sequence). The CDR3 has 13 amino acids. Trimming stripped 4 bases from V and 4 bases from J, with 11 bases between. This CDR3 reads CSATRTGYNEQFF. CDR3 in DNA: TGCAGTGCTACCCGGACGGGGTACAATGAGCAGTTCTTC.

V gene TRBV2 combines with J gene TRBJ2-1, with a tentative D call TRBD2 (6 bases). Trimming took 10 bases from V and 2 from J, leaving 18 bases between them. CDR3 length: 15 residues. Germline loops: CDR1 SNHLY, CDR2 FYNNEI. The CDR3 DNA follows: TGTGCCAACAGAGAGACTAGAGGCGCCTACAATGAGCAGTTCTTC. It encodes CANRETRGAYNEQFF.

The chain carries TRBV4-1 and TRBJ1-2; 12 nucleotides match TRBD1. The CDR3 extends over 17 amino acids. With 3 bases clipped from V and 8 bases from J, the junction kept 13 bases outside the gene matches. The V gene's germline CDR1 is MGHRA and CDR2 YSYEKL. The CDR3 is CASSQGRKGQGATGYTF. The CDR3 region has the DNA TGCGCCAGCAGCCAGGGCCGAAAGGGACAGGGGGCGACGGGCTACACCTTC.

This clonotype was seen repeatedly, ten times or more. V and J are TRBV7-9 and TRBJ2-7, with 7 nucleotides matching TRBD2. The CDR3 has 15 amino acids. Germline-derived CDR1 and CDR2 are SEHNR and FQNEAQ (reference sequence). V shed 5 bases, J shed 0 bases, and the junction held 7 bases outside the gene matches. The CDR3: CASSARGVNSYEQYF. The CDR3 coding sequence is TGTGCCAGCAGCGCCCGGGGGGTCAACTCCTACGAGCAGTACTTC. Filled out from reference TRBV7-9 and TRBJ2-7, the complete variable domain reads DTGVSQNPRHKITKRGQNVTFRCDPISEHNRLYWYRQTLGQGPEFLTYFQNEAQLEKSRLLSDRFSAERPKGSFSTLEIQRTEQGDSAMYLCASSARGVNSYEQYFGPGTRLTVT.

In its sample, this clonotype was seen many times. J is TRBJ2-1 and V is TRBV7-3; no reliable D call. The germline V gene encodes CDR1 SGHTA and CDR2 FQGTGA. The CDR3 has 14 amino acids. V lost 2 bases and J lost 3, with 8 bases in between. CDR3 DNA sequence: TGTGCCAGCAGCTTATCCATAGACTACAATGAGCAGTTCTTC. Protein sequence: CASSLSIDYNEQFF.

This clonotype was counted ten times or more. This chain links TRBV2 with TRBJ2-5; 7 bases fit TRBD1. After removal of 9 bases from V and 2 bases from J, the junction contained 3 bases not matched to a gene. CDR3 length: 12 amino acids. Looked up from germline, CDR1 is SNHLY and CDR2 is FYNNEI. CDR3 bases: TGTGCCAGTGACAGGGATCAAGAGACCCAGTACTTC. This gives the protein CASDRDQETQYF.

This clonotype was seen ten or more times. This chain's CDR3 is CASSTGPEGSGNTIYF. In nucleotides, the CDR3 is TGCGCCAGCAGCACGGGCCCGGAAGGCTCTGGAAACACCATATATTTT. The rearrangement links TRBV5-1 to TRBJ1-3; D remains ambiguous. This CDR3 contains 16 residues. Trimming removed 4 bases from V and 0 bases from J, with 14 bases in between. Per germline, CDR1 SGHRS and CDR2 YFSETQ.

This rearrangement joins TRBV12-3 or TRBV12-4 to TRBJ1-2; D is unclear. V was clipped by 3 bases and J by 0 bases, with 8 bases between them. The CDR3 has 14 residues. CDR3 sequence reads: CASSFGRTNYGYTF. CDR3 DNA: TGTGCCAGCAGTTTCGGACGGACTAACTATGGCTACACCTTC.

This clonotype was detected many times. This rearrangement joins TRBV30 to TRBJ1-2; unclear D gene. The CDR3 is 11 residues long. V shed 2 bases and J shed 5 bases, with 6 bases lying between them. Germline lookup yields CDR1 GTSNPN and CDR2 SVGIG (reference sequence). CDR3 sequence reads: CAWSPVYGYTF. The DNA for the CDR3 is TGTGCCTGGAGTCCCGTGTATGGCTACACCTTC.